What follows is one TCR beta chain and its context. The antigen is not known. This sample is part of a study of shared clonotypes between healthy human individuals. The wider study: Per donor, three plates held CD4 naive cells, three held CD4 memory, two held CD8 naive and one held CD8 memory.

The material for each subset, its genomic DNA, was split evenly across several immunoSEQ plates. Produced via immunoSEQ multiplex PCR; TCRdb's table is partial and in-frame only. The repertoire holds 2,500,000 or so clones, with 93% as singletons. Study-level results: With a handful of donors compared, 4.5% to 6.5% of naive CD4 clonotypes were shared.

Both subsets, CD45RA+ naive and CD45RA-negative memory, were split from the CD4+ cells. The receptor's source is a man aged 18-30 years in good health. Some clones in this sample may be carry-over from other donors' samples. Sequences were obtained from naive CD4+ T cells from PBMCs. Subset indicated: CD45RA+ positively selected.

This CDR3 is CASSLMGRLRNEQFF. The CDR3 DNA reads TGTGCCAGCAGCTTAATGGGACGCCTTCGCAATGAGCAGTTCTTC. The gene calls are TRBV7-3 and TRBJ2-1; D assignment may be TRBD1 or TRBD2 (5 bases each). V dropped 1 base and J dropped 6 bases, with 13 bases sitting between them. The CDR3 is made up of 15 amino acids. Germline assignment: CDR1 SGHTA and CDR2 FQGTGA.